This TCR beta chain was sequenced in a study of T cell changes during pregnancy in multiple sclerosis (dated by TCRdb to the late 2010s). Context from the whole study: The study examined how the T cell repertoire changed over the course of pregnancy in women with multiple sclerosis.

The CDR3 contains 14 residues, cysteine and phenylalanine counted. Of the read, only the CDR3 DNA is kept; its 42 bases are in frame from base 1. CDR1 and CDR2, per the germline V gene, are MNHNS and SASEGT. The V end gives up 6 bases and the J end 3 bases, leaving 3 bases in the junction not matched to a gene. The method behind the library was the immunoSEQ multiplex PCR assay. TCRdb limited this immuneACCESS table to in-frame rearrangements with V and J called. A share of clones is missing; checked studies link under half to unresolved V genes, and the rest is unexplained. The sample table shows over 50,000 clones, and 88% are seen once. Together, the top ten hold about 0.4% of the sample. This clone showed up just a few times. Its antigen remains undetermined. Nothing much larger sits one base from this clone, and base qualities are not available.

The source is a female donor with multiple sclerosis, enrolled in a pregnancy study. The chain joins TRBV6-1 to TRBJ1-5; the junction holds 9 bases that match TRBD1. Material: CD4+ T cells from peripheral blood mononuclear cells, obtained in the third trimester of pregnancy. CDR3 loop: CASRWDRANQPQHF. The sequenced DNA: TGTGCCAGCAGATGGGACAGGGCCAATCAGCCCCAGCATTTT.